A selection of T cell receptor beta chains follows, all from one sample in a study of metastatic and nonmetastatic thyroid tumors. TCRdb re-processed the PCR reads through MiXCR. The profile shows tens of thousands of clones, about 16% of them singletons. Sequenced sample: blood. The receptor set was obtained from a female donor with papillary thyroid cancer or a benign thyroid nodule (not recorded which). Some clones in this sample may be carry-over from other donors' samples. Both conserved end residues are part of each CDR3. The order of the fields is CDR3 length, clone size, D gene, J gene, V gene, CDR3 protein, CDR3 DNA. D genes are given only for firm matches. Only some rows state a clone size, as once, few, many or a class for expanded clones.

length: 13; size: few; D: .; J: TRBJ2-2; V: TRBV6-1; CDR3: CASAGTNTGELFF; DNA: TGTGCCAGTGCCGGGACGAACACCGGGGAGCTGTTTTTT
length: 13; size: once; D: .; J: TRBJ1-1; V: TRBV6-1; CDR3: CATSPSLSTGAFF; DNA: TGTGCCACCAGTCCGTCCCTTTCGACTGGAGCTTTCTTT
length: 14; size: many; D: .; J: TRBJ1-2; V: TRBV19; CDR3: CASSSRTASYGYTF; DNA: TGTGCCAGTAGTTCCAGGACAGCAAGCTATGGCTACACCTTC
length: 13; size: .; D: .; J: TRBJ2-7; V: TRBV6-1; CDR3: CARRYPVSYEQYF; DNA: TGTGCCCGACGATACCCGGTCTCCTACGAGCAGTACTTC
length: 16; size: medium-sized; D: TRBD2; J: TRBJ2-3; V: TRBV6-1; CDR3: CASSEVLLAGTDTQYF; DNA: TGTGCCAGCAGTGAAGTTTTACTAGCGGGCACAGATACGCAGTATTTT
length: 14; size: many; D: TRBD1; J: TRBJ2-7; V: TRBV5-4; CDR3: CASSSGGQGYEQYF; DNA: TGTGCCAGCAGCTCCGGGGGACAGGGCTACGAGCAGTACTTC
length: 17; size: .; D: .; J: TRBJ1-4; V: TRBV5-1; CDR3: CASSLVSGPATNEKLFF; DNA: TGCGCCAGCAGCTTGGTTTCTGGACCGGCAACTAATGAAAAACTGTTTTTT
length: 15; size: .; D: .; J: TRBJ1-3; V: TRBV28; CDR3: CASFPQVASGNTIYF; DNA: TGTGCCAGCTTCCCGCAGGTGGCGTCTGGAAACACCATATATTTT
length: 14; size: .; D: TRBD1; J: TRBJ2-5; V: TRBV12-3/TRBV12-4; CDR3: CASSGGMDRGKSYF; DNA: TGTGCCAGCAGTGGAGGAATGGACAGGGGAAAGAGTTACTTC
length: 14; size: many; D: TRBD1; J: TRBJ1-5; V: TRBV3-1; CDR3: CASSRTGGGQPQHF; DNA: TGTGCCAGCAGCCGGACAGGGGGTGGTCAGCCCCAGCATTTT
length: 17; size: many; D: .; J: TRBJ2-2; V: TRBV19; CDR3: CASSAHYLTTRAGELFF; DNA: TGTGCCAGTAGTGCACACTACCTAACTACGAGGGCCGGGGAGCTGTTTTTT
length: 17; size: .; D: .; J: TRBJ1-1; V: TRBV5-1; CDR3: CASSLGMDSSPWTEAFF; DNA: TGCGCCAGCAGCTTGGGTATGGACAGCTCACCATGGACTGAAGCTTTCTTT
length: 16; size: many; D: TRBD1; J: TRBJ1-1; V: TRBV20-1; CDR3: CSARDRGPTGNTEAFF; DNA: TGCAGTGCTAGGGACAGGGGGCCTACGGGGAACACTGAAGCTTTCTTT
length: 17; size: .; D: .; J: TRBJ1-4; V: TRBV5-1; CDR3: CASSFRGAGVANEKLFF; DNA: TGCGCCAGCAGCTTTAGGGGAGCAGGGGTGGCTAATGAAAAACTGTTTTTT
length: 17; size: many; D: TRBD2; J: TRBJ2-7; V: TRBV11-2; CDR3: CASSLEVPQAGAYEQYF; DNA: TGTGCCAGCAGCTTAGAGGTTCCCCAGGCGGGAGCCTACGAGCAGTACTTC
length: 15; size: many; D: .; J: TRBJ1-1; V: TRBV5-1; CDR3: CASQLTGALNTEAFF; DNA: TGCGCCAGCCAACTTACAGGAGCCCTGAACACTGAAGCTTTCTTT
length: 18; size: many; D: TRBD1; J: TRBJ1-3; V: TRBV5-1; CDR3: CASSLDGTGLLYGNTIYF; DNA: TGCGCCAGCAGCTTGGACGGGACAGGGCTTTTGTATGGAAACACCATATATTTT
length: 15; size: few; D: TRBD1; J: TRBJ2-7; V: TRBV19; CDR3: CASSMNRQGAYEQYF; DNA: TGTGCCAGTAGTATGAACCGACAGGGTGCCTACGAGCAGTACTTC
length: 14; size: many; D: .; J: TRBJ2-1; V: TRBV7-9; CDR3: CASSLGDSDNEQFF; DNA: TGTGCCAGCAGCTTGGGCGACTCAGACAATGAGCAGTTCTTC
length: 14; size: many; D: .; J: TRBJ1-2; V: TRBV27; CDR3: CASSPRRISYGYTF; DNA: TGTGCCAGCAGTCCCCGACGGATTTCCTATGGCTACACCTTC
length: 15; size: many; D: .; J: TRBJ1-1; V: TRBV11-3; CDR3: CASSLSSGRGTEAFF; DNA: TGTGCCAGCAGCTTATCCTCGGGTAGAGGCACTGAAGCTTTCTTT
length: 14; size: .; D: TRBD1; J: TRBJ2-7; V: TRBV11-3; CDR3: CASSTSGTVYEQYF; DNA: TGTGCCAGCAGCACTTCCGGGACAGTATACGAGCAGTACTTC
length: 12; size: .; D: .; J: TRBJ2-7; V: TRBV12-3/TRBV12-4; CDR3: CASSLISYEQYF; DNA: TGTGCCAGCAGCCTTATCTCCTACGAGCAGTACTTC
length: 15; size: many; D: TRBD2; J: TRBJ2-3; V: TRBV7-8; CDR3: CASSPPSGFTDTQYF; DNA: TGTGCCAGCAGCCCTCCTAGCGGGTTCACAGATACGCAGTATTTT
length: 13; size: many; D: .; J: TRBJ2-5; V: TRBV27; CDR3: CASSLGYGETQYF; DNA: TGTGCCAGCAGTTTAGGGTATGGAGAGACCCAGTACTTC
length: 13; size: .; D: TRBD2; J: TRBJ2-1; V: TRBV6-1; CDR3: CASSSPAGVDQFF; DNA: TGTGCCAGCAGTTCCCCCGCGGGGGTCGATCAGTTCTTC
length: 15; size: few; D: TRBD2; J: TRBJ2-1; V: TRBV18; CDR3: CASSPPGLAGNEQFF; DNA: TGTGCCAGCTCACCACCGGGACTAGCGGGCAATGAGCAGTTCTTC